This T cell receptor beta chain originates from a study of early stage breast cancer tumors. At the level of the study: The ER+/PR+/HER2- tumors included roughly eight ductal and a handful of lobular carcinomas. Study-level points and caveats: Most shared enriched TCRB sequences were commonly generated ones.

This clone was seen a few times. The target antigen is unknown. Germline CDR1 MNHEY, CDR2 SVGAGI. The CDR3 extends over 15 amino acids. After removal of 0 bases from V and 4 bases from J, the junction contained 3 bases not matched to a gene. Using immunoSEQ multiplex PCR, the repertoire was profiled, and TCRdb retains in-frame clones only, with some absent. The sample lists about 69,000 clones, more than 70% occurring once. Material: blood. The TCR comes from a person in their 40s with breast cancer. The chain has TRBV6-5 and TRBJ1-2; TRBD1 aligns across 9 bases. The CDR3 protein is CASSYSGTGFYGYTF. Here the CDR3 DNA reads TGTGCCAGCAGTTACTCGGGGACAGGGTTCTATGGCTACACCTTC.